Listed here are 14 T cell receptor beta chains from one sample, sequenced in a study of blood T cell repertoires in COVID-19. Sequencing used immunoSEQ multiplex PCR; TCRdb keeps in-frame clones, though not all of them. The sample carries 150,000 to 200,000 clones, about 80% recorded once. Sequenced sample: PBMCs or T cells enriched from blood (not recorded which). The source is a man aged 60-69 years who had been exposed to COVID-19.

The rearrangement uses TRBV27 and TRBJ2-2, with TRBD2 matching over 8 bases. This CDR3 has 16 residues. The V gene end was trimmed by 3 bases and the J gene end by 5 bases; junction bases not matched to a gene: 8. CDR1 is MNHEY and CDR2 is SMNVEV in the germline V gene (reference sequence). The CDR3 sequence is CASSFGAGVGTGELFF. DNA of the CDR3: TGTGCCAGCAGTTTCGGAGCGGGAGTTGGGACCGGGGAGCTGTTTTTT.

For this clone: The junction departs from the called germline gene at one end, perhaps through a read error. The CDR3 DNA reads as TGTGCCAGCAGTCTAACTGCCTACTATGACTACACCTTC. It yields the protein CASSLTAYYDYTF. The chain employs TRBV28 and TRBJ1-2; D is unclear. Germline lookup yields CDR1 MDHEN and CDR2 SYDVKM. The CDR3 has 13 amino acids.

The genes are TRBV30 and TRBJ2-3, with TRBD2 identical over 13 bases. This CDR3 has 16 residues. The germline CDR1 and CDR2 sequences are GTSNPN and SVGIG (reference sequence). The V segment lost 0 bases and the J segment 2 bases; nucleotides outside the gene matches: 2. The CDR3 coding sequence is TGTGCCTGGAGTGTCGGGACTAGCGGGAACACAGATACGCAGTATTTT. It encodes CAWSVGTSGNTDTQYF.

The J gene is TRBJ2-7, the V gene TRBV5-4; the D gene is possibly TRBD2 (5 bases). V was pared by 0 bases and J by 5 bases, with 9 bases between. Germline V gene lookup returns CDR1 SGHNT and CDR2 YYREEE (reference sequence). The CDR3 is 13 amino acids. The CDR3 sequence: CASSLVGEDEQYF. Here the CDR3 DNA reads TGTGCCAGCAGCTTGGTGGGAGAGGACGAGCAGTACTTC.

The chain uses TRBV19 and TRBJ1-2; TRBD1 is a possible D gene (5 bases). This CDR3 region has 11 residues. Germline assignment: CDR1 LNHDA and CDR2 SQIVND (reference sequence). V was shortened by 11 bases and J by 10 bases, with 17 bases between the two germline ends. This CDR3 reads CASYRETDYTF. CDR3 bases: TGTGCCTCATACCGGGAGACAGACTACACCTTC.

The chain uses TRBV9 and TRBJ1-6; a weak D match, TRBD1 (6 bases). The germline gives CDR1 SGDLS, CDR2 YYNGEE. This CDR3 contains 16 residues. Trimming took off 4 bases at V and 5 bases at J, with 16 bases between the two ends. In nucleotides, the CDR3 is TGTGCCAGCAGCCCCCACAGGGATCCGCATAATTCACCCCTCCACTTT. Translating it yields CASSPHRDPHNSPLHF. Complete variable domain (other parts from reference TRBV9 and TRBJ1-6): DSGVTQTPKHLITATGQRVTLRCSPRSGDLSVYWYQQSLDQGLQFLIQYYNGEERAKGNILERFSAQQFPDLHSELNLSSLELGDSALYFCASSPHRDPHNSPLHFGNGTRLTVT.

This clone turned up a few times. This sequence joins TRBV30 and TRBJ1-6, with D perhaps TRBD1 (6 bases). The CDR3 consists of 16 residues. V lost 8 bases and J lost 8, with 25 bases in between. Germline CDR1 and CDR2: GTSNPN and SVGIG (reference sequence). CDR3 nucleotides: TGTGCCGGATCTGGACATGGGGGCGCTTTTTATTCACCCCTCCACTTT. This codes for CAGSGHGGAFYSPLHF.

Note on this clone: Sequence at one end of the junction differs from germline and may be a read error. V usage is TRBV28 and J usage is TRBJ1-5, with 8 positions matching TRBD1. The CDR3 is made up of 17 amino acids. Per the germline V gene, CDR1 is MDHEN and CDR2 is SYDVKM. The CDR3 sequence: CVSSPHRGAGVNQPQHF. The DNA for the CDR3 is TGTGTCAGCAGTCCCCACAGGGGGGCGGGTGTCAATCAGCCCCAGCATTTT.

The rearrangement joins TRBV5-6 to TRBJ1-1, with TRBD1 matching over 8 bases. The V gene end was trimmed by 4 bases and the J gene end by 10 bases; junction bases not matched to a gene: 9. The CDR3 loop spans 13 amino acids. In germline, CDR1 is SGHDT, CDR2 YYEEEE. The CDR3 here is CASSRVYDRGAFF. The CDR3 DNA reads TGTGCCAGCAGCCGCGTTTATGACAGGGGAGCTTTCTTT.

The J gene is TRBJ1-1, the V gene TRBV6-1, with D unclear. Germline-derived CDR1 and CDR2 are MNHNS and SASEGT. The CDR3 loop spans 15 amino acids. The V gene lost 0 bases and the J gene lost 4 bases, with 12 bases spanning the gap. In nucleotides, the CDR3 is TGTGCCAGCAGTGAAGCAATCGGGGTGGGCACTGAAGCTTTCTTT. Translation gives CASSEAIGVGTEAFF.

The J gene is TRBJ2-2, the V gene TRBV19; 8 bases align to TRBD1. The CDR3 covers 13 residues. The junction had 4 bases not matched to a gene; V was cut back by 10 bases and J by 3 bases. In germline, CDR1 is LNHDA, CDR2 SQIVND (reference sequence). CDR3 amino acids: CATDREDTGELFF. CDR3 DNA: TGTGCCACGGACAGGGAGGACACCGGGGAGCTGTTTTTT.

In its sample, this clone was seen a few times. V usage is TRBV6-2 or TRBV6-3 and J usage is TRBJ2-1; 10 positions match TRBD2. The CDR3 runs 15 residues. CDR1 and CDR2 (germline): MNHEY, SVGEGT. Germline trimming cut 6 bases from V and 3 bases from J; bases unmatched to any gene: 5. CDR3 DNA: TGTGCCAGCAGCCCACTAGCGGGAAACTACAATGAGCAGTTCTTC. This sequence encodes CASSPLAGNYNEQFF.

This clone is a singleton in its sample. DNA of the CDR3: TGTGCCAGCAGCTTGGCCAAAGGGACAGGGGGCTACGAGCAGTACTTC. Its translation is CASSLAKGTGGYEQYF. The rearrangement uses TRBV5-6 and TRBJ2-7, with 11 bases that match TRBD1. The V gene's germline CDR1 is SGHDT and CDR2 YYEEEE. After removal of 0 bases from V and 3 bases from J, the junction contained 5 bases not matched to a gene. The CDR3 length is 16 residues.

The V and J genes are TRBV2 and TRBJ2-1; maybe TRBD1 (7 bases). Germline CDR1 is SNHLY and CDR2 is FYNNEI. CDR3 length equals 15 residues. Trimming cost V 3 bases and J 7 bases, with 16 bases left between them. The CDR3 here is CASSDRQGGGNEQFF. CDR3 coding DNA: TGTGCCAGCAGTGACCGACAGGGAGGAGGGAATGAGCAGTTCTTC.